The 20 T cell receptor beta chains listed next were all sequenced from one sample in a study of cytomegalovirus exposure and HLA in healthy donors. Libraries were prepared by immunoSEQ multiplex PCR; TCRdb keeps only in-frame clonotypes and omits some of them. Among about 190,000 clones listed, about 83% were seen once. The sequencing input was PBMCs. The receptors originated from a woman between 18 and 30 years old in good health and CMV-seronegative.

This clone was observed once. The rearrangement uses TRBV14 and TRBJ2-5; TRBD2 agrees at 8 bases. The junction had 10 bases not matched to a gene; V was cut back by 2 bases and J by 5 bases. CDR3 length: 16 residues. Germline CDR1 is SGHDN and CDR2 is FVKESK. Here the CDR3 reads CASSQLRGGSGETQYF. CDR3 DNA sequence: TGTGCCAGCAGCCAACTCCGGGGGGGGTCGGGCGAGACCCAGTACTTC.

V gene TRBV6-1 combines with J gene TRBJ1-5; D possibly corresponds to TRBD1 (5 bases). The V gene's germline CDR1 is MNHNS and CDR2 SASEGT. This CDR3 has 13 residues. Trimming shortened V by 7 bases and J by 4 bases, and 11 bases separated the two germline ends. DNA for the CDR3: TGTGCCAGCACCACACGGGGGAATCAGCCCCAGCATTTT. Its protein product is CASTTRGNQPQHF.

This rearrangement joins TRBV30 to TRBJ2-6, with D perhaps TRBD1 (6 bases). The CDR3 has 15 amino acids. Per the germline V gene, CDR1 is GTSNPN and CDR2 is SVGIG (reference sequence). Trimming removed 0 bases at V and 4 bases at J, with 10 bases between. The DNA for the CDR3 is TGTGCCTGGAGTGTACAGGGTACCGGGGCCAACGTCCTGACTTTC. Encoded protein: CAWSVQGTGANVLTF.

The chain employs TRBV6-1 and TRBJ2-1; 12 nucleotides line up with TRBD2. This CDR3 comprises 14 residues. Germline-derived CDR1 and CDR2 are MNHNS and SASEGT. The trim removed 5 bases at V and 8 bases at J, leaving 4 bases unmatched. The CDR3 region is CASSRLAGEDEQFF. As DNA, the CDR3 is TGTGCCAGCAGTAGACTAGCGGGAGAGGATGAGCAGTTCTTC.

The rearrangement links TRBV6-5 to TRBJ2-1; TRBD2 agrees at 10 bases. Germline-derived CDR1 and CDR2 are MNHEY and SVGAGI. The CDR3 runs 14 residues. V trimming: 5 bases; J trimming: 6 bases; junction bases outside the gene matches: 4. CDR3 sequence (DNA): TGTGCCAGCAGTCAGGGACTAGCGACCAATGAGCAGTTCTTC. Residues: CASSQGLATNEQFF.

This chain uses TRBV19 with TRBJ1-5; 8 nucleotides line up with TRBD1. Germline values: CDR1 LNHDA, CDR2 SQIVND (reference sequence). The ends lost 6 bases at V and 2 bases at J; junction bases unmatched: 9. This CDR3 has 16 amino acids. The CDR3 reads CASSRTGSSGNQPQHF. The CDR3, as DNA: TGTGCCAGTAGCCGGACAGGGTCGAGTGGCAATCAGCCCCAGCATTTT.

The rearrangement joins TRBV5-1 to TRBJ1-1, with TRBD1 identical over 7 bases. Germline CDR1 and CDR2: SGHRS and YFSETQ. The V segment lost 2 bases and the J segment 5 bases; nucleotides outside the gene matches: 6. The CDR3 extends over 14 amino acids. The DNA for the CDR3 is TGCGCCAGCAGCTTCGATCGGACAGGTACTGAAGCTTTCTTT. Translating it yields CASSFDRTGTEAFF.

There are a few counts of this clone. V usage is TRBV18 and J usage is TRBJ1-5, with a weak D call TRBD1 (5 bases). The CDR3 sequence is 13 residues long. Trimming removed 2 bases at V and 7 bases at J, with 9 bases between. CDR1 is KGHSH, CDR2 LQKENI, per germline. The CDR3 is CASSPDRKQPQHF. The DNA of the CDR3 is TGTGCCAGCTCACCAGACAGAAAGCAGCCCCAGCATTTT.

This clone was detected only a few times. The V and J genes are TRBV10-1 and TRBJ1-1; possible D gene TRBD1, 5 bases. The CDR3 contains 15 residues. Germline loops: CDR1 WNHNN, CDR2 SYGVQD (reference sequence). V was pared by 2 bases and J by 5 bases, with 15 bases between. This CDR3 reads CASSEVPGGGTEAFF. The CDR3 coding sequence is TGCGCCAGCAGTGAGGTACCGGGGGGAGGGACTGAAGCTTTCTTT.

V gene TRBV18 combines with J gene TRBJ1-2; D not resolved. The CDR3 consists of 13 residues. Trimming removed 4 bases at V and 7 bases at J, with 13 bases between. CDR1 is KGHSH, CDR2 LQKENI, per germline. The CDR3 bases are TGTGCCAGCTCACGGTCAGAGGTTACTGGCTACACCTTC. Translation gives CASSRSEVTGYTF.

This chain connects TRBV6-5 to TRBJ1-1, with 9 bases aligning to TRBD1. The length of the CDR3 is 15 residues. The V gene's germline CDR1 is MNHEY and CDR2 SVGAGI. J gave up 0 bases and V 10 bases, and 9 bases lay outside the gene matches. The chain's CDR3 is CATTGTGIMNTEAFF. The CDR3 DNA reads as TGTGCCACCACCGGGACAGGGATCATGAACACTGAAGCTTTCTTT.

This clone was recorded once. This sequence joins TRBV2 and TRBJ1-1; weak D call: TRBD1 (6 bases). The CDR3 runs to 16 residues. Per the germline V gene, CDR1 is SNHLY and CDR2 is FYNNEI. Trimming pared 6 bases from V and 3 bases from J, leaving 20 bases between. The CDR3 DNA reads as TGTGCCAGCAGCTTAACGGAGACAGGCTCTGACACTGAAGCTTTCTTT. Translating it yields CASSLTETGSDTEAFF.

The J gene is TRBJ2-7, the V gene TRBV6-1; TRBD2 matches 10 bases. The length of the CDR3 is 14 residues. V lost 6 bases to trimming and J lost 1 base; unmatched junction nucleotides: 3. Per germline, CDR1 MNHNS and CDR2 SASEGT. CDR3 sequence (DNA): TGTGCCAGCAGATCGACTAGCGGGTCCTACGAGCAGTACTTC. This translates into CASRSTSGSYEQYF.

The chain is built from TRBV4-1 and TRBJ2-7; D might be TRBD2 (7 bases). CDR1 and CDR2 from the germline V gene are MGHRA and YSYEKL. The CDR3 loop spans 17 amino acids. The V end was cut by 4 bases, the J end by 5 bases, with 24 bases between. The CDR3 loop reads CASSRTILRGPPNEQYF. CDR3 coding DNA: TGCGCCAGCAGCCGTACAATACTGCGGGGGCCCCCTAACGAGCAGTACTTC.

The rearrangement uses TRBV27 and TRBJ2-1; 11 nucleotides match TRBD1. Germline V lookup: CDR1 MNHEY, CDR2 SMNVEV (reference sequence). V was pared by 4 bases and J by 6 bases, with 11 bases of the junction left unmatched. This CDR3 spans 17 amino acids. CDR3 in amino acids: CASSWKDRGHLGNEQFF. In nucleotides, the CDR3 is TGTGCCAGCAGTTGGAAGGACAGGGGGCATTTAGGCAATGAGCAGTTCTTC.

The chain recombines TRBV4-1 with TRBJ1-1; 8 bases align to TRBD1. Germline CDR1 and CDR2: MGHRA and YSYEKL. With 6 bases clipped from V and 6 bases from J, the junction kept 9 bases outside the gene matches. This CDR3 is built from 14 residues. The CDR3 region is CASSTQGEIPEAFF. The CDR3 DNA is TGCGCCAGCAGTACACAGGGGGAAATACCTGAAGCTTTCTTT.

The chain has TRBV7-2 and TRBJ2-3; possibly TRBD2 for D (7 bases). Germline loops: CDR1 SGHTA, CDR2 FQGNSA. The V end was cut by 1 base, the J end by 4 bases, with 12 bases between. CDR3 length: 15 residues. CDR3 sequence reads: CASSLGGGRADTQYF. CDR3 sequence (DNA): TGTGCCAGCAGCTTAGGGGGGGGCAGGGCAGATACGCAGTATTTT. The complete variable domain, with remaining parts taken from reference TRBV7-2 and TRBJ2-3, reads GAGVSQSPSNKVTEKGKDVELRCDPISGHTALYWYRQSLGQGLEFLIYFQGNSAPDKSGLPSDRFSAERTGGSVSTLTIQRTQQEDSAVYLCASSLGGGRADTQYFGPGTRLTVL.

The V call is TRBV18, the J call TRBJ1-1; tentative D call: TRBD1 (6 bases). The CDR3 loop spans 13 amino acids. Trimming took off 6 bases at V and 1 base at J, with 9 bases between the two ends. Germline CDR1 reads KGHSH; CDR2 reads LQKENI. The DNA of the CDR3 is TGTGCCAGCTCTCTGGACAGGAACACTGAAGCTTTCTTT. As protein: CASSLDRNTEAFF.

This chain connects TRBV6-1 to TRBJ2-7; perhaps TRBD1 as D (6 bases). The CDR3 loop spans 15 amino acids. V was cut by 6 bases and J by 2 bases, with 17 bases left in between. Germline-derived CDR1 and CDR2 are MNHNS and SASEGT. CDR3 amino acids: CASRSDRFPTYEQYF. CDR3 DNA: TGTGCCAGCAGGTCCGACAGGTTCCCCACCTACGAGCAGTACTTC.

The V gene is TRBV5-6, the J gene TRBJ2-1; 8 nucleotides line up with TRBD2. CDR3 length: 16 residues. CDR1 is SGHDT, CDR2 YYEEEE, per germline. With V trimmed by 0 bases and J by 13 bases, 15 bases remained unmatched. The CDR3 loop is CASSLVLAGGLVKQFF. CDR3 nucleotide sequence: TGTGCCAGCAGCTTGGTCTTGGCGGGAGGCCTCGTTAAACAGTTCTTC.